These 2 T cell receptor beta chains share one sample of origin, sequenced in a study of glioma-infiltrating T cells after dendritic cell vaccination (dated by TCRdb to about 2016). The library was generated by the immunoSEQ multiplex PCR assay. TCRdb took over this immuneACCESS table, retaining in-frame rearrangements with V and J assigned. Such tables are incomplete; in checked studies, under half of the missing clones stem from an unresolved V gene, and the remainder is unexplained. The sample table holds about 96,000 clones, of which around three quarters were seen once. The ten largest make up nearly 6% of the sample. The starting material was blood, obtained before dendritic cell vaccination. The source of these receptors is a human donor with glioblastoma.

The chain is built from TRBV14 and TRBJ1-2; D is undetermined. V was clipped by 1 base and J by 5 bases, with 14 bases between them. There are 15 residues in the CDR3. The germline gives CDR1 SGHDN, CDR2 FVKESK. CDR3 amino acids: CASSQVGSREYGYTF. The CDR3 DNA is TGTGCCAGCAGCCAAGTCGGGAGTCGAGAATATGGCTACACCTTC.

The chain carries TRBV7-9 and TRBJ1-1, with 8 bases aligning to TRBD1. The trim removed 5 bases at V and 5 bases at J, leaving 1 base unmatched. This CDR3 comprises 12 residues. Germline values: CDR1 SEHNR, CDR2 FQNEAQ (reference sequence). The CDR3 DNA sequence: TGTGCCAGCAGCAGACAGGGGACTGAAGCTTTCTTT. Protein product: CASSRQGTEAFF.